These T cell receptor beta chains were read from a single sample in a study of PD-1 blockade in classical Hodgkin lymphoma. Profiled with immunoSEQ multiplex PCR; TCRdb holds only in-frame clones, not every one. The table records tens of thousands of clones, around four fifths of them present only once. Material: peripheral blood mononuclear cells (PBMCs), obtained before the fourth cycle of nivolumab. Receptors were obtained from a human donor with classical Hodgkin lymphoma. The CDR3 runs from the conserved cysteine through the conserved F or W. D genes are given only for firm matches. Clone size is shown for a subset of rows, as once, few, many or a class of expanded clone.

D: .; V: TRBV5-4; J: TRBJ1-2; size: once; DNA: TGTGCCAGCAGCTTGGTCCGCGGGGGAGCGTCGGGTTATGGCTACACCTTC; CDR3: CASSLVRGGASGYGYTF
D: .; V: TRBV5-4; J: TRBJ2-2; size: .; DNA: TGTGCCAGCAGCCAAGAGAACACCGGGGAGCTGTTTTTT; CDR3: CASSQENTGELFF
D: TRBD1; V: TRBV2; J: TRBJ1-1; size: .; DNA: TGTGCCAGCAGAGGGGACAGGTTCGGCACTGAAGCTTTCTTT; CDR3: CASRGDRFGTEAFF
D: .; V: TRBV19; J: TRBJ1-1; size: .; DNA: TGTGCCAGTAGTATTGGACCCCTAGACAGGTTGAACACTGAAGCTTTCTTT; CDR3: CASSIGPLDRLNTEAFF
D: TRBD1; V: TRBV18; J: TRBJ2-7; size: .; DNA: TGTGCCAGCTCAACGGGACAGGGGGCTGAATACGAGCAGTACTTC; CDR3: CASSTGQGAEYEQYF
D: .; V: TRBV4-3; J: TRBJ1-3; size: .; DNA: TGCGCCAGCAGCCAAGAAGGACACTCTGGAAACACCATATATTTT; CDR3: CASSQEGHSGNTIYF
D: .; V: TRBV18; J: TRBJ1-1; size: .; DNA: TGTGCCAGCTCACCTGCCGGGTACGATGAAGCTTTCTTT; CDR3: CASSPAGYDEAFF
D: .; V: TRBV20-1; J: TRBJ2-5; size: .; DNA: TGCAGTGCTAGAGAGTCAGAGACCCAGTACTTC; CDR3: CSARESETQYF
D: .; V: TRBV11-3; J: TRBJ1-1; size: .; DNA: TGTGCCAGCAGCCCCTGGCCCAGGGAAGGGGTAGGCCCTGAAGCTTTCTTT; CDR3: CASSPWPREGVGPEAFF
D: .; V: TRBV30; J: TRBJ2-3; size: .; DNA: TGTGCCTGGAGTGTATCTGGGAGCCCGACAGATACGCAGTATTTT; CDR3: CAWSVSGSPTDTQYF
D: TRBD1; V: TRBV19; J: TRBJ1-2; size: medium-sized; DNA: TGTGCCAGTAGTATAGATGGGGACAGGAAGAATGGCTACACCTTC; CDR3: CASSIDGDRKNGYTF
D: TRBD1; V: TRBV28; J: TRBJ1-6; size: medium-sized; DNA: TGTGCCAGCAGTTTGGGACAGGGACGGTCGGGGGGAAATTCACCCCTCCACTTT; CDR3: CASSLGQGRSGGNSPLHF
D: .; V: TRBV4-2; J: TRBJ1-5; size: .; DNA: TGTGCCAGCAGCCAAGGAGGTGTTTCTAGCAATCAGCCCCAGCATTTT; CDR3: CASSQGGVSSNQPQHF
D: .; V: TRBV12-5; J: TRBJ2-2; size: .; DNA: TGTGCTAGTGGTTTCGGACTGGGGGAGCTGTTTTTT; CDR3: CASGFGLGELFF
D: TRBD1; V: TRBV7-2; J: TRBJ1-5; size: .; DNA: TGTGCCAGCAGCCCACCAACAGGGGGCTGGGGTCAGCCCCAGCATTTT; CDR3: CASSPPTGGWGQPQHF
D: .; V: TRBV29-1; J: TRBJ1-1; size: few; DNA: TGCAGCGTTGACGATCTATCTTCTGAAGCTTTCTTT; CDR3: CSVDDLSSEAFF
D: .; V: TRBV20-1; J: TRBJ1-2; size: .; DNA: TGCAGTGCTACCGTCTCCTATGGCTACACCTTC; CDR3: CSATVSYGYTF